These 15 T cell receptor beta chains came from one sample sequenced in a study of T cell changes during pregnancy in multiple sclerosis. The protocol was immunoSEQ multiplex PCR, while the TCRdb copy is restricted to in-frame clones and leaves out a portion. Counted here are about 38,000 clones, around 90% occurring once; the ten biggest clones make up 0.57%. The sample consisted of CD4+ T cells from peripheral blood mononuclear cells, taken in the second trimester of pregnancy. The receptors derive from a female donor with multiple sclerosis, enrolled in a pregnancy study.

This chain links TRBV2 with TRBJ2-4; TRBD2 agrees at 9 bases. CDR1 is SNHLY, CDR2 FYNNEI, per germline. V shed 11 bases and J 2 bases; nucleotides not matched to a gene: 10. The CDR3 has 15 residues. The CDR3 coding sequence is TGTGCCTCCTGCGGGCTAGCGGGACCCAAAAACATTCAGTACTTC. Protein sequence: CASCGLAGPKNIQYF.

The chain carries TRBV5-4 and TRBJ1-1, with a possible D match to TRBD1 (6 bases). The CDR3 totals 15 residues. The germline V gene has CDR1 SGHNT and CDR2 YYREEE (reference sequence). V lost 4 bases and J 1 base, leaving 14 bases between the germline ends. This CDR3 reads CASSGVTGQNTEAFF. The CDR3 DNA reads TGTGCCAGCAGCGGAGTGACAGGACAGAACACTGAAGCTTTCTTT.

The rearrangement joins TRBV6-5 to TRBJ2-7; TRBD2 might be the D (5 bases). CDR1 and CDR2 from the germline V gene are MNHEY and SVGAGI. Trimming left V 6 bases short and J 3 bases short, with 15 bases between. This CDR3 region has 14 residues. The CDR3 spells CASRPLTTSYEQYF. The CDR3 DNA follows: TGTGCCAGCAGACCCCTGACTACGAGCTACGAGCAGTACTTC.

The chain combines TRBV7-2 with TRBJ1-5; D not resolved. The CDR3 consists of 14 residues. The V end was cut by 3 bases, the J end by 4 bases, with 10 bases between. Germline V CDR1 and CDR2: SGHTA, FQGNSA. This CDR3 reads CASSFGTMNQPQHF. The CDR3 DNA reads as TGTGCCAGCAGCTTTGGAACTATGAATCAGCCCCAGCATTTT.

V gene TRBV19 combines with J gene TRBJ2-2; TRBD2 matches at 9 bases. The CDR3 extends over 17 amino acids. Germline V gene data show CDR1 as LNHDA and CDR2 as SQIVND (reference sequence). Trimming took 5 bases from V and 2 from J; bases not matched to a gene: 9. The DNA for the CDR3 is TGTGCCAGTAGTCCCAGACGACTAGCGGCCAACACCGGGGAGCTGTTTTTT. Residues: CASSPRRLAANTGELFF.

The rearrangement links TRBV14 to TRBJ2-2; tentatively, D is TRBD2 (6 bases). The CDR3 covers 15 residues. CDR1 is SGHDN and CDR2 is FVKESK in the germline V gene. Trimming cost V 1 base and J 0 bases, with 6 bases left between them. The CDR3 coding sequence is TGTGCCAGCAGCCAAGTAGCGGCGAACACCGGGGAGCTGTTTTTT. Translation: CASSQVAANTGELFF.

The CDR3, as DNA: TGTGCCAGCAGCTTAGCCAGGGGGCTCTACGAGCAGTACTTC. The encoded protein is CASSLARGLYEQYF. J is TRBJ2-7 and V is TRBV11-2, with 8 bases aligning to TRBD1. Germline trimming cut 1 base from V and 3 bases from J; bases unmatched to any gene: 2. CDR1 is SGHAT and CDR2 is FQNNGV in the germline V gene. The length of the CDR3 is 14 residues.

About this clone: Because the CDR3's place on the DNA is in doubt, the DNA is left out and the CDR3 is given as listed by TCRdb. The chain is built from TRBV19 and TRBJ2-5; the table's D call TRBD1 went unverified against the DNA. Germline values: CDR1 LNHDA, CDR2 SQIVND (reference sequence). The CDR3 totals 14 residues, both ends included. CDR3 residues: CASSIEWGQGTKYF.

The chain carries TRBV27 and TRBJ1-1, with D possibly being TRBD1 (5 bases). Germline V gene lookup returns CDR1 MNHEY and CDR2 SMNVEV (reference sequence). V was pared by 6 bases and J by 5 bases, with 13 bases between. CDR3 size: 13 residues. CDR3 DNA sequence: TGTGCCAGCAGGTCAACAAGGGGTACTGAAGCTTTCTTT. Translated: CASRSTRGTEAFF.

The rearrangement links TRBV14 to TRBJ1-2, with TRBD1 as a possible D gene (6 bases). This CDR3 has 15 amino acids. V was shortened by 4 bases and J by 7 bases, with 19 bases between the two germline ends. Germline assignment: CDR1 SGHDN and CDR2 FVKESK. CDR3 region: CASSREITGLSGYTF. The DNA for the CDR3 is TGTGCCAGCAGCCGAGAGATTACAGGGTTAAGTGGCTACACCTTC. The variable domain in full, completed from reference TRBV14 and TRBJ1-2, reads EAGVTQFPSHSVIEKGQTVTLRCDPISGHDNLYWYRRVMGKEIKFLLHFVKESKQDESGMPNNRFLAERTGGTYSTLKVQPAELEDSGVYFCASSREITGLSGYTFGSGTRLTVV.

The chain's CDR3 is CSVRQGPEAFF. CDR3 bases: TGCAGCGTTCGACAGGGGCCTGAAGCTTTCTTT. The chain carries TRBV29-1 and TRBJ1-1; 8 positions match TRBD1. CDR1 is SQVTM and CDR2 is ANQGSEA in the germline V gene. The J segment lost 6 bases and the V segment lost 5 bases, leaving 2 bases of the junction unmatched. CDR3 length equals 11 residues.

This chain joins TRBV6-1 and TRBJ1-2; tentative D call: TRBD1 (6 bases). Germline V CDR1 and CDR2: MNHNS, SASEGT. V lost 6 bases, J lost 4 bases, and 15 bases lay in between. The CDR3 is made up of 14 amino acids. DNA of the CDR3: TGTGCCAGCAGCCAGGGGTGGTCCGGCTATGGCTACACCTTC. It specifies CASSQGWSGYGYTF.

CDR3 region: CASSFGTTHQPQHF. Here the CDR3 DNA reads TGTGCCAGCAGCTTCGGGACAACTCATCAGCCCCAGCATTTT. V gene TRBV7-9 combines with J gene TRBJ1-5, with D perhaps TRBD1 (6 bases). Looked up from germline, CDR1 is SEHNR and CDR2 is FQNEAQ (reference sequence). With 3 bases removed from V and 5 bases from J, the gap between germline ends came to 11 bases. The CDR3 length is 14 residues.

The J gene is TRBJ1-1, the V gene TRBV11-2; the match to TRBD1 covers 7 bases. The J segment lost 10 bases and the V segment lost 5 bases, leaving 10 bases of the junction unmatched. Germline loops: CDR1 SGHAT, CDR2 FQNNGV. This CDR3 is built from 13 residues. This CDR3 reads CASSVQGGMAAFF. Here the CDR3 DNA reads TGTGCCAGCAGCGTCCAGGGGGGAATGGCAGCTTTCTTT.

This clone came up a few times. The gene calls are TRBV30 and TRBJ1-1, with D possibly matching TRBD1 (6 bases). Germline V gene data show CDR1 as GTSNPN and CDR2 as SVGIG (reference sequence). V lost 2 bases and J 1 base, leaving 8 bases between the germline ends. The CDR3 extends over 13 amino acids. Here the CDR3 DNA reads TGTGCCTGGAGTCGGGGACAGAACACTGAAGCTTTCTTT. This translates into CAWSRGQNTEAFF.